Listed here are 23 T cell receptor beta chains from one sample, sequenced in a study of blood T cell repertoires in COVID-19. TCRdb keeps only in-frame clones here, not all; method: immunoSEQ multiplex PCR. Seen here are 200,000 to 300,000 clones, approximately 80% observed once, and the top ten hold roughly 4%. Sequencing was done on a sample of peripheral blood. The origin of the receptors is a man in his sixties with acute or convalescent COVID-19.

This chain uses TRBV3-1 (or the pseudogene TRBV3-2) with TRBJ2-7, with D hard to call. This CDR3 has 14 residues. The germline V gene encodes CDR1 LGHDT and CDR2 YNNKEL (reference sequence). The V end was cut by 1 base, the J end by 6 bases, with 13 bases between. CDR3 sequence (DNA): TGTGCCAGCAGCCAAGCCCCAGTTCGGGTCGAGCAGTACTTC. This codes for CASSQAPVRVEQYF.

This CDR3 reads CASTRVYRETQYF. CDR3 DNA sequence: TGTGCCAGCACGCGGGTCTATCGGGAGACCCAGTACTTC. This sequence joins TRBV12-3 or TRBV12-4 and TRBJ2-5, with D possibly being TRBD2 (5 bases). There are 13 residues in the CDR3. V dropped 7 bases and J dropped 5 bases, with 14 bases sitting between them.

The chain has TRBV30 and TRBJ2-7; TRBD2 aligns across 8 bases. CDR1 and CDR2 from the germline V gene are GTSNPN and SVGIG (reference sequence). CDR3 length equals 14 residues. With 8 bases clipped from V and 2 bases from J, the junction kept 11 bases outside the gene matches. The CDR3: CARTGAGEPYEQYF. CDR3 nucleotide sequence: TGTGCCAGAACAGGAGCGGGAGAACCCTACGAGCAGTACTTC.

V usage is TRBV6-5 and J usage is TRBJ2-1, with a tentative D call TRBD2 (6 bases). This CDR3 contains 14 residues. CDR1 and CDR2 (germline): MNHEY, SVGAGI. Trimming cost V 7 bases and J 7 bases, with 17 bases left between them. CDR3 nucleotides: TGTGCCAGCACTCAGCCGGGAGCTAGTAATGAGCAGTTCTTC. As protein: CASTQPGASNEQFF.

The chain has TRBV30 and TRBJ1-5, with 12 bases fitting TRBD1. The V and J ends lost 5 bases and 2 bases, in that order; junction bases with no gene match: 13. Germline assignment: CDR1 GTSNPN and CDR2 SVGIG (reference sequence). This CDR3 contains 18 residues. CDR3 bases: TGTGCCTGGGCAGGCGGGACAGGGGGCTTAAAGGGCAATCAGCCCCAGCATTTT. Protein product: CAWAGGTGGLKGNQPQHF. The full variable domain, completed using reference TRBV30 and TRBJ1-5, is SQTIHQWPATLVQPVGSPLSLECTVEGTSNPNLYWYRQAAGRGLQLLFYSVGIGQISSEVPQNLSASRPQDRQFILSSKKLLLSDSGFYLCAWAGGTGGLKGNQPQHFGDGTRLSIL.

The CDR3 nucleotides read TGCAGCGTCCTGGGGGGTTTGTCCGCTAACTATGGCTACACCTTC. Its translation is CSVLGGLSANYGYTF. The chain couples TRBV29-1 to TRBJ1-2; perhaps TRBD1 as D (5 bases). The germline gives CDR1 SQVTM, CDR2 ANQGSEA. Trimming cost V 6 bases and J 0 bases, with 17 bases left between them. This CDR3 has 15 amino acids.

The chain carries TRBV3-1 (or the pseudogene TRBV3-2) and TRBJ1-2; tentatively, D is TRBD1 (5 bases). CDR1 is LGHDT and CDR2 is YNNKEL in the germline V gene (reference sequence). Deletions cut 1 base from V and 5 bases from J, with 17 bases between. The CDR3 has 16 residues. CDR3 sequence: CASSQAGRSNRYGYTF. DNA for the CDR3: TGTGCCAGCAGCCAAGCCGGGAGATCCAACAGGTATGGCTACACCTTC.

This clone has a single count. The chain combines TRBV7-9 with TRBJ1-1; no definite D call. The CDR3 loop spans 17 amino acids. Germline values: CDR1 SEHNR, CDR2 FQNEAQ (reference sequence). Trimming left V 3 bases short and J 0 bases short, with 17 bases between. The CDR3 here is CASSFSGPRSLNTEAFF. In DNA form, the CDR3 reads TGTGCCAGCAGCTTTTCTGGGCCGCGAAGCTTGAACACTGAAGCTTTCTTT.

The rearrangement links TRBV20-1 to TRBJ1-2; D is unresolved. The CDR3 consists of 11 residues. Germline values: CDR1 DFQATT, CDR2 SNEGSKA (reference sequence). With 6 bases removed from V and 8 bases from J, the gap between germline ends came to 13 bases. The CDR3 nucleotides are TGCAGTGCCACGTCCGCGTTGGGCTACACCTTC. Protein product: CSATSALGYTF.

This clone was detected only once. The rearrangement uses TRBV5-6 and TRBJ2-7, with TRBD1 as a possible D gene (7 bases). V was shortened by 5 bases and J by 7 bases, with 16 bases between the two germline ends. CDR3 length: 13 residues. Germline-derived CDR1 and CDR2 are SGHDT and YYEEEE. The CDR3 region has the DNA TGTGCCAGCAGGACAGGGAGGCTTGGAGAGCAGTACTTC. As protein: CASRTGRLGEQYF. Full variable domain (remainder filled in from reference TRBV5-6 and TRBJ2-7): DAGVTQSPTHLIKTRGQQVTLRCSPKSGHDTVSWYQQALGQGPQFIFQYYEEEERQRGNFPDRFSGHQFPNYSSELNVNALLLGDSALYLCASRTGRLGEQYFGPGTRLTVT.

This clone was found once. This chain's CDR3 is CASSDRVGELAFF. Here the CDR3 DNA reads TGCGCCAGCAGCGACAGGGTCGGGGAGCTGGCTTTCTTT. The chain couples TRBV5-1 to TRBJ1-1; 7 bases map to TRBD1. The CDR3 is made up of 13 amino acids. CDR1 and CDR2 (germline): SGHRS, YFSETQ. The V gene end was trimmed by 4 bases and the J gene end by 11 bases; junction bases not matched to a gene: 11.

A few counts support this clone. The CDR3, as DNA: TGCGCCAGCAGCTGGGGGACTAGCGGCCAGGAGACCCAGTACTTC. It encodes CASSWGTSGQETQYF. The V gene is TRBV5-1, the J gene TRBJ2-5, with TRBD2 identical over 11 bases. The CDR3 length is 15 residues. V shed 3 bases and J 5 bases; nucleotides not matched to a gene: 6. The germline V gene has CDR1 SGHRS and CDR2 YFSETQ.

The CDR3, as DNA: TGTGCCAGCAGCCCCCGGGGTGGGATCGGCTCCTACGAGCAGTACTTC. It is translated as CASSPRGGIGSYEQYF. V usage is TRBV7-6 and J usage is TRBJ2-7; a possible D gene is TRBD2 (5 bases). V lost 5 bases and J lost 0, with 17 bases in between. The CDR3 length is 16 residues. Germline-derived CDR1 and CDR2 are SGHVS and FNYEAQ. Full variable domain (outside the CDR3, taken from reference TRBV7-6 and TRBJ2-7): GAGVSQSPRYKVTKRGQDVALRCDPISGHVSLYWYRQALGQGPEFLTYFNYEAQQDKSGLPNDRFSAERPEGSISTLTIQRTEQRDSAMYRCASSPRGGIGSYEQYFGPGTRLTVT.

On this clone itself: The same CDR3 also results from other DNA sequences found in this sample. Written as DNA, the CDR3 is TGTGCCAGCAGCCCTAGTGGAGATACGCAGTATTTT. Its translation is CASSPSGDTQYF. The chain has TRBV11-2 and TRBJ2-3; D unresolved. CDR3 length: 12 residues. The germline V and J ends were trimmed by 5 bases and 5 bases, with 8 bases remaining between them. CDR1 is SGHAT, CDR2 FQNNGV, per germline.

The V and J genes are TRBV30 and TRBJ2-7; 10 bases are shared with TRBD2. CDR1 and CDR2 from the germline V gene are GTSNPN and SVGIG (reference sequence). This CDR3 is 14 amino acids long. The V segment lost 4 bases and the J segment 6 bases; nucleotides outside the gene matches: 9. As DNA, the CDR3 is TGTGCCTGGAATCCAGCGGGGGGGCCGGGCGAGCAGTACTTC. This translates into CAWNPAGGPGEQYF.

With respect to this clone: Other DNA sequences in this sample translate to the same CDR3. V is TRBV18 and J is TRBJ1-5; D gene ambiguous. The CDR3 length is 13 residues. Looked up from germline, CDR1 is KGHSH and CDR2 is LQKENI. The V gene lost 3 bases and the J gene lost 7 bases, with 10 bases spanning the gap. The CDR3 reads CASSPGYGQPQHF. The DNA for the CDR3 is TGTGCCAGCTCACCCGGGTACGGGCAGCCCCAGCATTTT.

The chain uses TRBV4-1 and TRBJ2-5; 7 bases agree with TRBD2. The CDR3 contains 16 residues. J lost 1 base, V lost 1 base, and 6 bases had no gene match. Germline-derived CDR1 and CDR2 are MGHRA and YSYEKL. This CDR3 reads CASSQVAGDIQETQYF. In nucleotides, the CDR3 is TGCGCCAGCAGCCAAGTTGCGGGGGATATCCAAGAGACCCAGTACTTC.

Notes on this clone: This same CDR3 is encoded by further DNA sequences in the sample. This chain connects TRBV11-3 to TRBJ2-2; the D gene is possibly TRBD2 (6 bases). Trimming removed 3 bases from V and 2 bases from J, with 10 bases in between. This CDR3 has 15 amino acids. The germline CDR1 and CDR2 sequences are SGHNT and YENEEA. CDR3 loop: CASSLGGRNTGELFF. CDR3 nucleotide sequence: TGTGCCAGCAGCTTGGGAGGCCGTAACACCGGGGAGCTGTTTTTT.

The rearrangement joins TRBV7-8 to TRBJ2-5, with 7 bases that match TRBD2. This CDR3 comprises 15 residues. V shed 4 bases, J shed 5 bases, and the junction held 10 bases outside the gene matches. The V gene's germline CDR1 is SGHVS and CDR2 FQNEAQ. The CDR3 bases are TGTGCCAGCAGCTCGTCTAGCGGTCTGGGGGAGACCCAGTACTTC. It yields the protein CASSSSSGLGETQYF.

This clone was detected a few times. The chain is built from TRBV19 and TRBJ1-2; TRBD1 agrees at 8 bases. This CDR3 is 14 amino acids long. Trimming at V came to 3 bases and at J to 1 base, leaving 1 base not matched to a gene. CDR1 is LNHDA and CDR2 is SQIVND in the germline V gene (reference sequence). The CDR3 DNA reads as TGTGCCAGTAGTATCACAGGGGGTAACTATGGCTACACCTTC. Amino acid sequence: CASSITGGNYGYTF.

This rearrangement joins TRBV6-6 to TRBJ1-2; a weak D match, TRBD1 (6 bases). The CDR3 runs to 12 residues. Trimming shortened V by 7 bases and J by 2 bases, and 8 bases separated the two germline ends. Germline-derived CDR1 and CDR2 are MNHNY and SVGAGI (reference sequence). CDR3 coding DNA: TGTGCCAGCACCAGGGGAAACTATGGCTACACCTTC. It codes for CASTRGNYGYTF.

A single count supports this clone. This chain uses TRBV10-3 with TRBJ1-2, with 7 bases identical to TRBD1. From germline, CDR1 is ENHRY and CDR2 SYGVKD. Trimming at V came to 3 bases and at J to 12 bases, leaving 7 bases not matched to a gene. The CDR3 spans 12 residues. The CDR3 coding sequence is TGTGCCATCAGTGAATCGACAGGGTGGAACACCTTC. Amino acids: CAISESTGWNTF.

The rearrangement uses TRBV4-1 and TRBJ1-5; 7 positions agree with TRBD1. Per the germline V gene, CDR1 is MGHRA and CDR2 is YSYEKL. V shed 2 bases and J 10 bases; nucleotides not matched to a gene: 11. CDR3 length: 15 residues. The CDR3 spells CASSQIGAGGGPQHF. CDR3 DNA sequence: TGCGCCAGCAGCCAAATAGGAGCAGGGGGTGGACCCCAGCATTTT.